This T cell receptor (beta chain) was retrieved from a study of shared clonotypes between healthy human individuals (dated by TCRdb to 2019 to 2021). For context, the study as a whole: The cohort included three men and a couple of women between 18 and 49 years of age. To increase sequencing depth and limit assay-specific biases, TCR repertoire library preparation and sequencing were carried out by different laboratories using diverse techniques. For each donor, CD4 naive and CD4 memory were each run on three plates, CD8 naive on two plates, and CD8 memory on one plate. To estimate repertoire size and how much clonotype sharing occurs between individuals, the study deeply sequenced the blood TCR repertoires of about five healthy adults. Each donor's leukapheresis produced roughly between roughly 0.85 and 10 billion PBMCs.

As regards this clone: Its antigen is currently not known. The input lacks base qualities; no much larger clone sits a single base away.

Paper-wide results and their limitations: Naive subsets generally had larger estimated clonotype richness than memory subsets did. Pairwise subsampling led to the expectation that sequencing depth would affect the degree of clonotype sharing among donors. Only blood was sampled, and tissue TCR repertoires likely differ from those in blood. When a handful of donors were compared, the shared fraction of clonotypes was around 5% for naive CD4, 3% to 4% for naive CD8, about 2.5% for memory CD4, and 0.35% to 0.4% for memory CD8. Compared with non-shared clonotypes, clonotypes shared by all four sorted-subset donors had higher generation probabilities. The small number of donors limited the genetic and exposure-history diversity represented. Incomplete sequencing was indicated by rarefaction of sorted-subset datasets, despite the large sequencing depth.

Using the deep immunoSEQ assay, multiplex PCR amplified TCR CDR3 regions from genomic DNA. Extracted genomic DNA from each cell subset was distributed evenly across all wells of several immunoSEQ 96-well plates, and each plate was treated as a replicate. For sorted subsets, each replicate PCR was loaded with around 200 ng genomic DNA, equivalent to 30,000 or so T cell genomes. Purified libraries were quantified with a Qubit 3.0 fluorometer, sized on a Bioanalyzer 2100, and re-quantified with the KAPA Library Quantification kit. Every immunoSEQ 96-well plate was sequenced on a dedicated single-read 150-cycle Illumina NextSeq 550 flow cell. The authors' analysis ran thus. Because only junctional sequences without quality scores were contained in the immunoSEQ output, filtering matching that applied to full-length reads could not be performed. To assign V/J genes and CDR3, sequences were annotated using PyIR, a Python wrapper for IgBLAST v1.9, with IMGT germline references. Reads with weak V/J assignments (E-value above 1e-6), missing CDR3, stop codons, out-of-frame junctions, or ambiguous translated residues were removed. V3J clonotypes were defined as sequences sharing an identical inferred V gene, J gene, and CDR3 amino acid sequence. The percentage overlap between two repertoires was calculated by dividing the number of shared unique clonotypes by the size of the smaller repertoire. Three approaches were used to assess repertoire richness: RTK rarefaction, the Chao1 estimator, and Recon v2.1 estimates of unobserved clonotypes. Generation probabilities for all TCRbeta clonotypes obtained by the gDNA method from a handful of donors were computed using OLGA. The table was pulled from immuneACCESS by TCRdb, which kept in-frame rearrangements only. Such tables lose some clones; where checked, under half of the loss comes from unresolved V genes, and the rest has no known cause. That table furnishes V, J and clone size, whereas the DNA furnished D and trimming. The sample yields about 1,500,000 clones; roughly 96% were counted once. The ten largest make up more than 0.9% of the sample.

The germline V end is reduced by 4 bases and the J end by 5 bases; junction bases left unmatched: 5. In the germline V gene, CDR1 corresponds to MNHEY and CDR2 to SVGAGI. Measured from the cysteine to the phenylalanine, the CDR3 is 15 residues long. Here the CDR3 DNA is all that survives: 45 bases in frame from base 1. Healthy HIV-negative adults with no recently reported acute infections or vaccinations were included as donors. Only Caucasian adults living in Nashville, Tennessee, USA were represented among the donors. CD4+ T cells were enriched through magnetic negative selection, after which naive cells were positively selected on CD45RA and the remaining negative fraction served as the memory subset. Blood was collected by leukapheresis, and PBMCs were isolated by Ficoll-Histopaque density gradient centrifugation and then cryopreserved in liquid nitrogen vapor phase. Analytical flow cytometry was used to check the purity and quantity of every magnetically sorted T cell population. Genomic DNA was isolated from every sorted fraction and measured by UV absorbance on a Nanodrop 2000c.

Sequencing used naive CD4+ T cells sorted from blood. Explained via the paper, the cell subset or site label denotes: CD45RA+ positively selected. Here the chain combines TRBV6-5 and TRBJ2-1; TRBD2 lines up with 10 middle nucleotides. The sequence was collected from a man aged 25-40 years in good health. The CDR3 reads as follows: CASSWELAGNNEQFF. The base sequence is TGTGCCAGCAGTTGGGAACTAGCGGGGAACAATGAGCAGTTCTTC.